This T cell receptor beta chain originates from a study of OX40 agonist ivuxolimab in advanced cancers. About the full investigation: Ivuxolimab, which targeted the costimulatory receptor OX40 (CD134), was an agonistic, fully human IgG2 monoclonal antibody. The purpose of peripheral TCRbeta sequencing was to test whether ivuxolimab changed TCR sequence diversity and led to clonal T-cell expansion. Prior anti-PD-1, anti-PD-L1 or anti-CTLA-4 therapy was permitted, and 30% to 50% of dose-escalation patients had received checkpoint inhibitors. Intravenous ivuxolimab was administered to patients every 2 weeks at six dose levels: 0.01, 0.1, 0.3, 1.5, 3 and 10 mg/kg. The monotherapy dose-escalation portion (N ≈ 50 patients) of the phase I ivuxolimab trial is reported in the paper. In the dose-escalation cohort, 82.7% of patients were male, and the mean age was about 55 years, with a range of roughly 20 to 80. Of the approximately 50 patients in dose escalation, about 19 had hepatocellular carcinoma, some 15 had melanoma, 9 had renal cell carcinoma and 9 had head and neck cancer. Partial responses occurred in three dose-escalation patients: two with cutaneous melanoma and one with hepatocellular carcinoma. Findings and caveats that apply to the study as a whole: Clonal expansion of both CD4+ and CD8+ blood T cells was observed from baseline to week 6 at doses 0.1 to 3.0 mg/kg. After ivuxolimab, expanded clones were on average more numerous among CD8+ T cells than among CD4+ T cells. In partial responders in the 0.1-3.0 mg/kg groups, normalized peripheral clonal expansion was found to be among the lowest, especially among CD8+ T cells. The antigen specificity of the peripheral T cells that underwent clonal expansion was not determined. Low levels of normalized T-cell clonal expansion were also seen in some patients who did not respond.

Notes on this clone: Its antigen remains unidentified. It has no much larger one-base neighbor in the sample; base qualities were not kept.

The trial excluded patients who had a history of autoimmune disease or were on systemic immunosuppression. Peripheral blood for TCR sequencing was collected from all dose cohorts at baseline, on cycle 4 day 1, and on cycle 7 day 1. The samples were taken from a phase I, first-in-human, multicenter, open-label dose-escalation trial of ivuxolimab. Adults with locally advanced or metastatic melanoma, renal cell, hepatocellular, or head and neck squamous cell carcinoma were enrolled in the trial. Before TCR sequencing, CD4+ and CD8+ T cells were separately sorted from peripheral blood. Genomic DNA was isolated from the sorted cells so that the TCRbeta CDR3 region could be sequenced. TCRbeta CDR3 regions were sequenced using the immunoSEQ Assay. Not all clones reach the TCRdb copy of this immuneACCESS table, which keeps in-frame sequences only. Checked studies attribute under half of the gap to unresolved V genes and leave the rest unexplained. The sample profile shows 45,000 to 55,000 clones; roughly 88% of them were found once. The ten top clones hold less than 0.75% of the sample.

Including the terminal cysteine and phenylalanine, the CDR3 comprises 14 residues. The CDR3 DNA has 42 bases and is translated from base 1. The germline V gene provides CDR1 SGDLS and CDR2 YYNGEE. V sheds 2 bases and J sheds 2 bases, leaving 11 bases between their ends. The receptor was derived from an adult with an advanced solid tumor such as melanoma, head and neck, liver or kidney cancer. Sequenced here: CD4+ or CD8+ T cells sorted from blood, sampled in a trial of the OX40 agonist ivuxolimab. The chain uses TRBV9 and TRBJ2-7; a weak D assignment points to TRBD1 (6 bases agree). The encoded CDR3 is CASSVGTRPYEQYF. The nucleotide sequence reads as follows: TGTGCCAGCAGCGTCGGGACAAGGCCCTACGAGCAGTACTTC.